These 15 T cell receptor beta chains came from one sample sequenced in a study of T cell responses to AZD1222 COVID-19 vaccine. Generated by immunoSEQ multiplex PCR, the TCRdb table keeps only in-frame clones and is missing some. The sample has just over 65,000 clones, roughly 90% seen once. Material: peripheral blood, obtained on day 0 of AZD1222 vaccination. All receptors derive from an adult in good health.

The V gene is TRBV9, the J gene TRBJ2-2; 7 bases align to TRBD1. In germline, CDR1 is SGDLS, CDR2 YYNGEE. This CDR3 has 16 amino acids. The J segment lost 1 base and the V segment lost 0 bases, leaving 3 bases of the junction unmatched. CDR3 DNA: TGTGCCAGCAGCGTAGCGTCAGGGGGGAACACCGGGGAGCTGTTTTTT. This encodes CASSVASGGNTGELFF.

The chain combines TRBV5-1 with TRBJ2-5; D not resolved. CDR3 length equals 14 residues. Per germline, CDR1 SGHRS and CDR2 YFSETQ. V lost 0 bases, J lost 4 bases, and 10 bases lay in between. CDR3 region: CASSLGGMRETQYF. The CDR3 DNA follows: TGCGCCAGCAGCTTGGGTGGAATGAGAGAGACCCAGTACTTC.

V is TRBV7-9 and J is TRBJ2-1; 7 bases agree with TRBD1. CDR1 is SEHNR and CDR2 is FQNEAQ in the germline V gene (reference sequence). This CDR3 contains 16 residues. J gave up 0 bases and V 7 bases, and 9 bases lay outside the gene matches. This chain's CDR3 is CASTIDGQVSYNEQFF. The CDR3 coding sequence is TGTGCCAGCACCATAGATGGACAGGTCTCCTACAATGAGCAGTTCTTC.

The V and J genes are TRBV11-2 and TRBJ2-1; D is possibly TRBD2 (7 bases). This CDR3 has 16 residues. V was cut by 5 bases and J by 1 base, with 15 bases left in between. The V gene's germline CDR1 is SGHAT and CDR2 FQNNGV. CDR3 residues: CASSPGAGDSYNEQFF. In DNA form, the CDR3 reads TGTGCCAGCAGCCCGGGGGCGGGAGATTCCTACAATGAGCAGTTCTTC.

This clone was detected a few times. The chain couples TRBV19 to TRBJ2-7; 10 bases agree with TRBD2. Looked up from germline, CDR1 is LNHDA and CDR2 is SQIVND (reference sequence). The CDR3 has 15 residues. The V segment lost 1 base and the J segment 2 bases; nucleotides outside the gene matches: 2. Here the CDR3 DNA reads TGTGCCAGTAGTATAGCAACTAGCGGGACCTACGAGCAGTACTTC. Its protein is CASSIATSGTYEQYF.

The gene calls are TRBV4-3 and TRBJ2-5; the match to TRBD2 covers 7 bases. CDR3 size: 15 residues. With V trimmed by 1 base and J by 5 bases, 7 bases remained unmatched. Germline CDR1 and CDR2: LGHNA and YSLEER. The CDR3 region has the DNA TGCGCCAGCAGCCAAGTTTGGGGGGGTAAGGAGACCCAGTACTTC. Amino acids: CASSQVWGGKETQYF.

The chain carries TRBV3-1 (or the pseudogene TRBV3-2) and TRBJ1-2; 8 bases are a match to TRBD1. Germline V gene data show CDR1 as LGHDT and CDR2 as YNNKEL (reference sequence). The CDR3 runs to 15 residues. V gave up 6 bases and J gave up 4 bases; unmatched junction bases: 10. The CDR3 bases are TGTGCCAGCAGTCGGAACAGGGGGGCCTCCTATGGCTACACCTTC. Translation: CASSRNRGASYGYTF.

The V gene is TRBV9, the J gene TRBJ2-1; possibly TRBD2 for D (5 bases). The germline gives CDR1 SGDLS, CDR2 YYNGEE. V shed 1 base and J shed 2 bases, with 7 bases lying between them. The CDR3 consists of 14 residues. CDR3 nucleotide sequence: TGTGCCAGCAGCGTATCCGGGACCTACAATGAGCAGTTCTTC. Its protein product is CASSVSGTYNEQFF.

This sequence joins TRBV7-9 and TRBJ2-1; 7 positions agree with TRBD2. Germline V gene lookup returns CDR1 SEHNR and CDR2 FQNEAQ (reference sequence). Trimming took 11 bases from V and 6 from J; bases not matched to a gene: 4. The CDR3 consists of 11 residues. CDR3 amino acids: CAAGVVNEQFF. CDR3 in DNA: TGTGCCGCGGGGGTTGTCAATGAGCAGTTCTTC.

The chain combines TRBV19 with TRBJ1-5; the match to TRBD1 covers 7 bases. Germline lookup yields CDR1 LNHDA and CDR2 SQIVND (reference sequence). Losses at the gene ends were 3 bases for V and 6 bases for J; bases not matched to a gene: 5. This CDR3 comprises 14 residues. This CDR3 reads CASSMQGGSQPQHF. The CDR3 DNA reads as TGTGCCAGTAGTATGCAGGGGGGTTCTCAGCCCCAGCATTTT.

This clone has a handful of counts. The chain is built from TRBV25-1 and TRBJ2-3; no reliable D call. Trimming removed 1 base from V and 2 bases from J, with 7 bases in between. The CDR3 is 14 amino acids. Germline CDR1 and CDR2: MGHDK and SYGVNS. The DNA of the CDR3 is TGTGCCAGCAGTGAATTTAGTCTCACAGATACGCAGTATTTT. Its translation is CASSEFSLTDTQYF.

The chain employs TRBV5-1 and TRBJ1-3; D is unresolved. The germline V gene encodes CDR1 SGHRS and CDR2 YFSETQ. CDR3 size: 15 residues. V lost 7 bases and J 0 bases, leaving 14 bases between the germline ends. The CDR3: CASAPGRGSGNTIYF. The CDR3 bases are TGCGCCAGCGCCCCCGGCCGGGGCTCTGGAAACACCATATATTTT. The full variable domain, with the rest looked up from reference TRBV5-1 and TRBJ1-3, is KAGVTQTPRYLIKTRGQQVTLSCSPISGHRSVSWYQQTPGQGLQFLFEYFSETQRNKGNFPGRFSGRQFSNSRSEMNVSTLELGDSALYLCASAPGRGSGNTIYFGEGSWLTVV.

The rearrangement uses TRBV10-3 and TRBJ2-7; D may be TRBD1 or TRBD2 (6 bases each). CDR1 and CDR2 from the germline V gene are ENHRY and SYGVKD. The CDR3 has 16 amino acids. V gave up 7 bases and J gave up 2 bases, with 21 bases separating them. The DNA of the CDR3 is TGTGCCATCATGGACAGAGTGGGGGGCTCGCCCTACGAGCAGTACTTC. It is translated as CAIMDRVGGSPYEQYF.

The gene calls are TRBV7-9 and TRBJ1-4; D possibly corresponds to TRBD1 (5 bases). The CDR3 totals 16 residues. Trimming took off 5 bases at V and 8 bases at J, with 21 bases between the two ends. Germline CDR1 SEHNR, CDR2 FQNEAQ (reference sequence). The CDR3 is CASSPRDEGLREKLFF. The CDR3 region has the DNA TGTGCCAGCAGCCCAAGGGACGAGGGGCTGAGGGAAAAACTGTTTTTT. The full variable domain, in which reference TRBV7-9 and TRBJ1-4 provide the parts outside the CDR3, is DTGVSQNPRHKITKRGQNVTFRCDPISEHNRLYWYRQTLGQGPEFLTYFQNEAQLEKSRLLSDRFSAERPKGSFSTLEIQRTEQGDSAMYLCASSPRDEGLREKLFFGSGTQLSVL.

This sequence joins TRBV7-2 and TRBJ2-1; 7 bases are shared with TRBD2. V gave up 5 bases and J gave up 7 bases; unmatched junction bases: 17. Germline CDR1 is SGHTA and CDR2 is FQGNSA. The CDR3 is 17 amino acids. As DNA, the CDR3 is TGTGCCAGCAGCCCCACCCCCTGGGGGGGAGCAGGGAATGAGCAGTTCTTC. This encodes CASSPTPWGGAGNEQFF.